This T cell receptor beta chain comes out of a study of OX40 agonist ivuxolimab in advanced cancers. Assay used: immunoSEQ multiplex PCR; TCRdb lists only in-frame clones, some missing. The table lists roughly 80,000 clones, around 80% of them singletons. V shed 7 bases and J 6 bases; nucleotides not matched to a gene: 5. CDR1 is GTSNPN and CDR2 is SVGIG in the germline V gene (reference sequence). This CDR3 comprises 11 residues. This clone was recorded only once. The clonotype was recovered from an adult with an advanced solid tumor such as melanoma, head and neck, liver or kidney cancer. This sample comprised CD4+ or CD8+ T cells sorted from blood, obtained in a trial of the OX40 agonist ivuxolimab. The chain carries TRBV30 and TRBJ2-7; 8 bases match TRBD2. DNA of the CDR3: TGTGCCTTCTCGGGAGGGGCCGAGCAGTACTTC. It translates to CAFSGGAEQYF.